This is a list of T cell receptor beta chains from one sample in a study of cytomegalovirus exposure and HLA in healthy donors. Some clones are missing from TCRdb's copy, which holds only in-frame ones; the method was immunoSEQ multiplex PCR. This sample has about 190,000 clones; over 60% occur once, and the top ten carry less than 2.5%. Specimen: PBMCs. The receptor set was obtained from a woman younger than 45 in good health and CMV-seropositive. CDR3s include the opening cysteine and the closing phenylalanine or tryptophan. Fields, in order: D gene, clone size, V gene, J gene, CDR3 DNA, CDR3 protein. D genes are given only for firm matches. A clone size is listed for some rows: how often the clone was seen (once, few, many), or a class if it is expanded.

D: TRBD1
size: .
V: TRBV18
J: TRBJ2-5
DNA: TGTGCCAGCTCACCAAGGACAGGGGGCGAGGAGACCCAGTACTTC
CDR3: CASSPRTGGEETQYF

D: .
size: .
V: TRBV5-4
J: TRBJ1-2
DNA: TGTGCCAGCAGCTCAGGTACAGGGCCCCAATACTATGGCTACACCTTC
CDR3: CASSSGTGPQYYGYTF

D: .
size: .
V: TRBV13
J: TRBJ2-5
DNA: TGTGCCAGCAGCCCTTTGGGGGGTTCGCAAGAGACCCAGTACTTC
CDR3: CASSPLGGSQETQYF

D: .
size: once
V: TRBV7-9
J: TRBJ2-1
DNA: TGTGCCAGCAGCCCGGGACGGGTAGACGGGAGACCCTACAATGAGCAGTTCTTC
CDR3: CASSPGRVDGRPYNEQFF

D: .
size: .
V: TRBV28
J: TRBJ1-2
DNA: TGTGCCAGCATGGGGGGGCACGGCTACACCTTC
CDR3: CASMGGHGYTF

D: TRBD2
size: .
V: TRBV5-1
J: TRBJ2-3
DNA: TGCGCCAGCAGCTTGGGGGCTAGCGGGAGCACAGATACGCAGTATTTT
CDR3: CASSLGASGSTDTQYF

D: TRBD2
size: .
V: TRBV7-9
J: TRBJ2-5
DNA: TGTGCCAGCAGCCCCAGCGGGGGGGCGGGGGAGACCCAGTACTTC
CDR3: CASSPSGGAGETQYF

D: .
size: .
V: TRBV5-4
J: TRBJ2-1
DNA: TGTGCCAGCAGCTTGGTGGGGGGGCGGGGAGATGAGCAGTTCTTC
CDR3: CASSLVGGRGDEQFF

D: TRBD1
size: .
V: TRBV28
J: TRBJ1-2
DNA: TGTGCCAGCAGACCGGGACAGGGGGGCGGCTACACCTTC
CDR3: CASRPGQGGGYTF

D: .
size: .
V: TRBV5-1
J: TRBJ2-6
DNA: TGCGCCAGCAGCTTGGCTCAGGGCGTCCTGACTTTC
CDR3: CASSLAQGVLTF

D: TRBD1
size: .
V: TRBV2
J: TRBJ2-5
DNA: TGTGCCAGCAGCAGACAGGGGGCAGACGAGACCCAGTACTTC
CDR3: CASSRQGADETQYF

D: .
size: once
V: TRBV7-2
J: TRBJ2-3
DNA: TGTGCCAGCAGCCTCGATAGTGGTACCACAGATACGCAGTATTTT
CDR3: CASSLDSGTTDTQYF

D: .
size: .
V: TRBV4-3
J: TRBJ2-7
DNA: TGCGCCAGCAGCCACTGCAAGGGATGTCCGGTTCCTCGGACTGGCTACGAGCAGTACTTC
CDR3: CASSHCKGCPVPRTGYEQYF

D: .
size: once
V: TRBV2
J: TRBJ2-7
DNA: TGTGCCAGCAGGACCGCGGCTAGCTACTACGAGCAGTACTTC
CDR3: CASRTAASYYEQYF

D: .
size: .
V: TRBV28
J: TRBJ1-2
DNA: TGTGCCAGCACCCTCATGGCGGGCCCTAACTATGGCTACACCTTC
CDR3: CASTLMAGPNYGYTF

D: .
size: once
V: TRBV6-1
J: TRBJ2-5
DNA: TGTGCCAGCCGGGCGGGGTTTGCCTTAGAGACCCAGTACTTC
CDR3: CASRAGFALETQYF

D: TRBD1
size: .
V: TRBV28
J: TRBJ1-1
DNA: TGTGCCAGCACCGCACAGGGGGTGAACACTGAAGCTTTCTTT
CDR3: CASTAQGVNTEAFF

D: .
size: once
V: TRBV28
J: TRBJ2-4
DNA: TGTGCCAGCAATGAGGCATCCTTAGCCAAAAACATTCAGTACTTC
CDR3: CASNEASLAKNIQYF

D: TRBD1
size: few
V: TRBV10-3
J: TRBJ1-1
DNA: TGTGCCATCAGTGAGACAGGGGGCCCCACTGAAGCTTTCTTT
CDR3: CAISETGGPTEAFF

D: .
size: .
V: TRBV4-2
J: TRBJ1-5
DNA: TGTGCCAGCAGCCAAGAGTATTTTGGCAATCAGCCCCAGCATTTT
CDR3: CASSQEYFGNQPQHF

D: .
size: .
V: TRBV4-2
J: TRBJ1-1
DNA: TGTGCCAGCAGCCCTAGACAGTACACTGAAGCTTTCTTT
CDR3: CASSPRQYTEAFF

D: .
size: .
V: TRBV7-3
J: TRBJ2-2
DNA: TGTGCCAGCAGCTTAATGGACAGGAACACCGGGGAGCTGTTTTTT
CDR3: CASSLMDRNTGELFF

D: .
size: .
V: TRBV11-3
J: TRBJ2-2
DNA: TGTGCCAGCAGCTGGGGCGGGGAGAACACCGGGGAGCTGTTTTTT
CDR3: CASSWGGENTGELFF

D: .
size: .
V: TRBV6-5
J: TRBJ2-7
DNA: TGTGCCAGCAGCGTGGGGGAGGGGGCCTACGAGCAGTACTTC
CDR3: CASSVGEGAYEQYF

D: TRBD1
size: .
V: TRBV4-1
J: TRBJ2-5
DNA: TGCGCCAGCAAATCGACAGGGGGCGTAGGAGAGACCCAGTACTTC
CDR3: CASKSTGGVGETQYF

D: .
size: .
V: TRBV7-2
J: TRBJ2-3
DNA: TGTGCCAGCAGACTAGGGGGGGGGCACTCAGATACGCAGTATTTT
CDR3: CASRLGGGHSDTQYF

D: .
size: .
V: TRBV19
J: TRBJ2-7
DNA: TGTGCCAGTAGTTCGAACAAGGGGTTCACCTACGAGCAGTACTTC
CDR3: CASSSNKGFTYEQYF

D: TRBD1
size: many
V: TRBV14
J: TRBJ2-1
DNA: TGTGCCAGCAGCCAAGAACCGGGACAGGGAGACAATGAGCAGTTCTTC
CDR3: CASSQEPGQGDNEQFF

D: .
size: .
V: TRBV6-5
J: TRBJ1-3
DNA: TGTGCCAGCAGTTACGAGAGTGGAAACACCATATATTTT
CDR3: CASSYESGNTIYF

D: TRBD1
size: .
V: TRBV19
J: TRBJ2-7
DNA: TGTGCCAGTAGTATGGGACAGGGGGCCGGAGACGAGCAGTACTTC
CDR3: CASSMGQGAGDEQYF

D: .
size: .
V: TRBV30
J: TRBJ1-1
DNA: TGTGCCTGGAAAAGGCAGGGGTTCACTGAAGCTTTCTTT
CDR3: CAWKRQGFTEAFF

D: .
size: .
V: TRBV7-2
J: TRBJ1-1
DNA: TGTGCCAGCAGCACCGGAGCCCTTACTGAAGCTTTCTTT
CDR3: CASSTGALTEAFF

D: TRBD1
size: once
V: TRBV10-3
J: TRBJ1-6
DNA: TGTGCCATCAGTCTGGACAGGTCCTATAATTCACCCCTCCACTTT
CDR3: CAISLDRSYNSPLHF

D: .
size: .
V: TRBV30
J: TRBJ2-5
DNA: TGTGCCTGGAACCGACAGTTCCAAGAGACCCAGTACTTC
CDR3: CAWNRQFQETQYF

D: TRBD1
size: .
V: TRBV19
J: TRBJ1-1
DNA: TGTGCCAGTAGTACCCCTCGACAGGGGAACACTGAAGCTTTCTTT
CDR3: CASSTPRQGNTEAFF

D: .
size: .
V: TRBV7-9
J: TRBJ2-7
DNA: TGTGCCAGCAGCTTAATCAGGACTAGGGGGTGGCAGTACTTC
CDR3: CASSLIRTRGWQYF

D: TRBD2
size: .
V: TRBV30
J: TRBJ2-1
DNA: TGTGCCTGGAGTGTAGGTAGCGGGACCTACAATGAGCAGTTCTTC
CDR3: CAWSVGSGTYNEQFF

D: TRBD1
size: .
V: TRBV2
J: TRBJ1-2
DNA: TGTGCCAGCAGTGAGGGACAGAGCTATGGCTACACCTTC
CDR3: CASSEGQSYGYTF

D: .
size: .
V: TRBV5-6
J: TRBJ2-5
DNA: TGTGCCAGCAGCTTGCGAGGGGACTCGTTACAAGAGACCCAGTACTTC
CDR3: CASSLRGDSLQETQYF